This T cell receptor (beta chain) is from a study of regulatory T cells in long-lasting Graves disease. Overall study results and limits: Persistent cases favored TRBV28, TRBJ1-2 and TRBJ2-5.

As concerns this clonotype: Antigen unknown.

The V segment lost 4 bases and the J segment 4 bases; nucleotides outside the gene matches: 6. CDR3 size: 14 residues. Germline V CDR1 and CDR2: SQVTM, ANQGSEA. Combining iRepertoire HTBI primers with Arm-PCR of CDR3 regions, the authors built TCR beta libraries. One entry per CDR3 protein results from TCRdb running MiXCR on the multiplex PCR reads. The sample lists some 440,000 distinct CDR3 sequences, around 20% occurring once. Specified time point: persistent/refractory GD, antithyroid drugs over 5 years with positive TRAb. RNA extracted from PBMCs served as the sequencing template. The guidelines of the American Thyroid Association were the basis for diagnosing Graves' disease.

The input for sequencing was peripheral blood mononuclear cells (PBMCs), taken when the disease was refractory, from a patient treated with antithyroid drugs. The chain couples TRBV29-1 to TRBJ2-2; 7 bases are a match to TRBD1. The sequence derives from a female donor with Graves disease. The CDR3 sequence: CSVGEGGGTGELFF. DNA of the CDR3: TGCAGCGTTGGAGAAGGGGGCGGCACCGGGGAGCTGTTTTTT.